Following are 15 T cell receptor beta chains from one sample sequenced in a study of blood T cell repertoires in COVID-19. Clones were sequenced by immunoSEQ multiplex PCR, and TCRdb holds only the in-frame ones, with some missing. In the table there are more than 350,000 clones, about 83% of which are singletons. Source material: PBMCs or T cells enriched from blood (not recorded which). All receptors derive from a woman between 50 and 59 years old who had recovered from COVID-19.

The gene calls are TRBV5-5 and TRBJ2-2; TRBD2 matches at 8 bases. V lost 5 bases and J lost 0; bases outside the gene matches: 3. From germline, CDR1 is SGHKS and CDR2 YYEKEE (reference sequence). The CDR3 loop spans 15 amino acids. CDR3 amino acids: CASRIAGTNTGELFF. The CDR3, as DNA: TGTGCCAGCAGAATAGCGGGGACGAACACCGGGGAGCTGTTTTTT.

V is TRBV7-9 and J is TRBJ2-1; D remains ambiguous. Trimming cost V 2 bases and J 1 base, with 12 bases left between them. This CDR3 has 16 residues. Germline loops: CDR1 SEHNR, CDR2 FQNEAQ (reference sequence). CDR3 region: CASSLFGDISYNEQFF. The CDR3 nucleotides read TGTGCCAGCAGCTTATTTGGAGATATTTCCTACAATGAGCAGTTCTTC.

The chain joins TRBV7-3 to TRBJ2-3; no clear D gene. The CDR3 has 14 amino acids. CDR1 SGHTA and CDR2 FQGTGA come from the germline V gene. The V gene lost 3 bases and the J gene lost 1 base, with 8 bases spanning the gap. The CDR3 region has the DNA TGTGCCAGCAGCTTCTCTTCTGGCACAGATACGCAGTATTTT. It codes for CASSFSSGTDTQYF.

The J gene is TRBJ2-3, the V gene TRBV5-1, with D tentatively TRBD2 (5 bases). The CDR3 is 15 residues long. The germline CDR1 and CDR2 sequences are SGHRS and YFSETQ. Trimming removed 6 bases from V and 0 bases from J, with 14 bases in between. CDR3 sequence (DNA): TGCGCCAGCAAACCACTAGTGTCTAGCACAGATACGCAGTATTTT. Amino acids: CASKPLVSSTDTQYF. The full variable domain, its missing parts supplied by reference TRBV5-1 and TRBJ2-3, is KAGVTQTPRYLIKTRGQQVTLSCSPISGHRSVSWYQQTPGQGLQFLFEYFSETQRNKGNFPGRFSGRQFSNSRSEMNVSTLELGDSALYLCASKPLVSSTDTQYFGPGTRLTVL.

The chain is built from TRBV28 and TRBJ1-2; D not resolved. The CDR3 covers 14 residues. V was shortened by 4 bases and J by 8 bases, with 17 bases between the two germline ends. Germline lookup yields CDR1 MDHEN and CDR2 SYDVKM. In nucleotides, the CDR3 is TGTGCCAGCAGTTCCAAATCGAGTACGGGAGGCTACACCTTC. The encoded protein is CASSSKSSTGGYTF.

This clone showed up just once. This chain uses TRBV11-2 with TRBJ1-6, with D possibly TRBD1 on 6 matching bases. V dropped 11 bases and J dropped 3 bases, with 14 bases sitting between them. This CDR3 spans 14 amino acids. Germline V gene data show CDR1 as SGHAT and CDR2 as FQNNGV. CDR3 DNA: TGTGCCTGGGGGGGGGACAACTATAATTCACCCCTCCACTTT. Translated: CAWGGDNYNSPLHF.

This chain joins TRBV18 and TRBJ2-1, with 7 bases aligning to TRBD1. V shed 2 bases and J 6 bases; nucleotides not matched to a gene: 1. The CDR3 is 13 amino acids. CDR1 and CDR2 (germline): KGHSH, LQKENI. CDR3 coding DNA: TGTGCCAGCTCACCAGGACAGGCCAATGAGCAGTTCTTC. Translating gives CASSPGQANEQFF.

This clone was detected a few times. The chain employs TRBV7-9 and TRBJ2-3; D uncertain. There are 12 residues in the CDR3. Germline lookup yields CDR1 SEHNR and CDR2 FQNEAQ (reference sequence). V was clipped by 7 bases and J by 2 bases, with 7 bases between them. CDR3 DNA sequence: TGTGCCAGCACCCAGTCCACAGATACGCAGTATTTT. Protein product: CASTQSTDTQYF.

This clone turned up a few times. The rearrangement joins TRBV19 to TRBJ2-7; TRBD1 aligns across 9 bases. V gave up 8 bases and J gave up 6 bases; unmatched junction bases: 5. The CDR3 consists of 12 residues. Germline V gives CDR1 LNHDA, CDR2 SQIVND (reference sequence). The CDR3 DNA reads as TGTGCCAGTTGGGACAGGGCAGGCGAGCAGTACTTC. It yields the protein CASWDRAGEQYF. The whole variable domain, remainder taken from reference TRBV19 and TRBJ2-7, is DGGITQSPKYLFRKEGQNVTLSCEQNLNHDAMYWYRQDPGQGLRLIYYSQIVNDFQKGDIAEGYSVSREKKESFPLTVTSAQKNPTAFYLCASWDRAGEQYFGPGTRLTVT.

V gene TRBV30 combines with J gene TRBJ1-1; maybe TRBD1 (5 bases). Germline V CDR1 and CDR2: GTSNPN, SVGIG (reference sequence). Trimming shortened V by 3 bases and J by 1 base, and 6 bases separated the two germline ends. This CDR3 is built from 12 residues. CDR3 DNA: TGTGCCTGGAGAGACAGGAACACTGAAGCTTTCTTT. This encodes CAWRDRNTEAFF.

The chain joins TRBV30 to TRBJ2-1, with TRBD1 matching 8 bases. This CDR3 has 17 amino acids. Germline CDR1 reads GTSNPN; CDR2 reads SVGIG (reference sequence). V lost 0 bases, J lost 7 bases, and 14 bases stayed unmatched. The CDR3 loop is CAWSVLGGRGRLNEQFF. CDR3 sequence (DNA): TGTGCCTGGAGTGTACTTGGCGGCAGGGGGCGCCTAAATGAGCAGTTCTTC.

The chain uses TRBV7-9 and TRBJ1-2; 8 bases agree with TRBD1. The CDR3 runs to 15 residues. Per the germline V gene, CDR1 is SEHNR and CDR2 is FQNEAQ (reference sequence). Losses at the gene ends were 4 bases for V and 2 bases for J; bases not matched to a gene: 6. The CDR3 spells CASSYGDRLNYGYTF. DNA for the CDR3: TGTGCCAGCAGCTACGGGGACAGGCTAAACTATGGCTACACCTTC.

The V and J genes are TRBV15 and TRBJ2-5; tentatively, D is TRBD1 (6 bases). The CDR3 totals 14 residues. V was pared by 0 bases and J by 4 bases, with 9 bases between. Per germline, CDR1 LNHNV and CDR2 YYDKDF (reference sequence). The CDR3 spells CATSRDRGPETQYF. CDR3 in DNA: TGTGCCACCAGCAGAGACAGGGGCCCAGAGACCCAGTACTTC.

The chain couples TRBV6-4 to TRBJ1-1; the D gene is possibly TRBD1 (5 bases). The V gene's germline CDR1 is MRHNA and CDR2 SNTAGT. The V gene lost 3 bases and the J gene lost 5 bases, with 10 bases spanning the gap. The CDR3 is 13 residues long. In nucleotides, the CDR3 is TGTGCCAGCAGTGAGGGGAGGGGTACTGAAGCTTTCTTT. This encodes CASSEGRGTEAFF.

This chain connects TRBV19 to TRBJ1-4, with TRBD1 matching over 7 bases. J lost 3 bases, V lost 7 bases, and 5 bases had no gene match. Per the germline V gene, CDR1 is LNHDA and CDR2 is SQIVND (reference sequence). The CDR3 is 14 residues long. CDR3 DNA sequence: TGTGCCAGTAAGGTGGGGACAGCTAATGAAAAACTGTTTTTT. Its protein product is CASKVGTANEKLFF.